This T cell receptor beta chain is drawn from a study of T cell responses to AZD1222 COVID-19 vaccine. Notes on the study in general: Nearly half of the spike-specific TCRs reportedly recognize variant regions that carry no mutations. Spike regions recognized by vaccine-associated CD4 TCRs spanned the protein, led by 160-218 and 743-854. Donor demographics were predominantly white British with a female majority; clonal diversity may be underestimated.

Data came from immunoSEQ multiplex PCR; TCRdb stores just in-frame clones and leaves some out. The profile shows 43,000 or so clones, about 90% of them singletons. There are 15 residues in the CDR3. Germline lookup yields CDR1 SGHVS and CDR2 FNYEAQ. V was pared by 1 base and J by 8 bases, with 14 bases between. About this clone: The target antigen is unknown.

This rearrangement joins TRBV7-6 to TRBJ1-4, with D tentatively TRBD1 (5 bases). This receptor was taken from an adult who received the AZD1222 COVID-19 vaccine. This specimen consisted of peripheral blood, obtained 28 days after the second AZD1222 dose. Here the CDR3 reads CASSLGVGVGEKLFF. The CDR3 DNA follows: TGTGCCAGCAGCTTAGGCGTAGGGGTGGGCGAAAAACTGTTTTTT.